Each of the 18 T cell receptor beta chains below was sequenced from the same sample in a study of cytomegalovirus exposure and HLA in healthy donors. The PCR contained 60 Vbeta and 13 Jbeta primers. The table came from immunoSEQ multiplex PCR; TCRdb's copy has only in-frame clones and leaves some out. The sample lists 150,000 to 170,000 clones, 74% occurring once. Sequencing was carried out using PBMCs. These receptors came from a man aged 30-40 years in good health and CMV-seronegative.

V usage is TRBV7-6 and J usage is TRBJ1-2; D unresolved. The CDR3 contains 15 residues. V was clipped by 4 bases and J by 7 bases, with 19 bases between them. The V gene's germline CDR1 is SGHVS and CDR2 FNYEAQ. The CDR3 DNA sequence: TGTGCCAGCAGCTCGTCGGACGGGAGCCTTTCTGGCTACACCTTC. This translates into CASSSSDGSLSGYTF. Drawing the rest from reference TRBV7-6 and TRBJ1-2, the complete variable domain is GAGVSQSPRYKVTKRGQDVALRCDPISGHVSLYWYRQALGQGPEFLTYFNYEAQQDKSGLPNDRFSAERPEGSISTLTIQRTEQRDSAMYRCASSSSDGSLSGYTFGSGTRLTVV.

This rearrangement joins TRBV5-4 to TRBJ2-7; D might be TRBD2 (6 bases). The V end lost 3 bases, the J end lost 2 bases, and 9 bases lay between the germline ends. CDR1 SGHNT and CDR2 YYREEE come from the germline V gene (reference sequence). The CDR3 covers 13 residues. The CDR3 DNA sequence: TGTGCCAGCAGCTCCACGGGGGCCTACGAGCAGTACTTC. This gives the protein CASSSTGAYEQYF.

This clone was seen a few times. Relative to the germline gene, one junction end is altered; a read error may explain this. The V gene is TRBV7-9, the J gene TRBJ1-6, with unresolved D. CDR3 length: 14 residues. Germline values: CDR1 SEHNR, CDR2 FQNEAQ (reference sequence). As DNA, the CDR3 is TGTGCCAGCAGCTTAACAGCCCTTAATTCACCCCTCAACTTT. Translating gives CASSLTALNSPLNF.

The chain has TRBV2 and TRBJ2-1; TRBD2 aligns across 8 bases. This CDR3 has 16 amino acids. Germline V gene lookup returns CDR1 SNHLY and CDR2 FYNNEI. The V gene end was trimmed by 6 bases and the J gene end by 4 bases; junction bases not matched to a gene: 11. CDR3 sequence: CASRFTAGGLYNEQFF. The CDR3, as DNA: TGTGCCAGCAGGTTCACCGCGGGGGGCCTTTACAATGAGCAGTTCTTC.

The chain uses TRBV30 and TRBJ1-6, with D possibly matching TRBD1 (5 bases). The CDR3 contains 14 residues. Deletions cut 1 base from V and 3 bases from J, with 7 bases between. Germline lookup yields CDR1 GTSNPN and CDR2 SVGIG (reference sequence). The CDR3 DNA reads as TGTGCCTGGAGTGGACAGAGCTATAATTCACCCCTCCACTTT. It codes for CAWSGQSYNSPLHF.

The chain combines TRBV7-8 with TRBJ2-6, with 7 bases fitting TRBD1. Germline trimming cut 3 bases from V and 3 bases from J; bases unmatched to any gene: 2. CDR3 length: 15 residues. CDR1 is SGHVS, CDR2 FQNEAQ, per germline. CDR3 coding DNA: TGTGCCAGCAGCTTGACAGGGCGTGGGGCCAACGTCCTGACTTTC. Its translation is CASSLTGRGANVLTF.

V usage is TRBV15 and J usage is TRBJ2-5; tentative D call: TRBD1 (5 bases). The DNA end is more similar to TRBJ2-7, so the J call may be wrong. Germline values: CDR1 LNHNV, CDR2 YYDKDF (reference sequence). The CDR3 sequence is 13 residues long. In nucleotides, the CDR3 is TGTGCCACCAGAGAGAATCGGCAGGGCGAGCAGTACTTC. Translated: CATRENRQGEQYF.

This clone was seen only a few times. The rearrangement uses TRBV5-4 and TRBJ2-7; 7 bases match TRBD1. V lost 4 bases, J lost 6 bases, and 10 bases stayed unmatched. Per germline, CDR1 SGHNT and CDR2 YYREEE (reference sequence). CDR3 length equals 14 residues. The CDR3 loop is CASSEWTGSGEQYF. The CDR3 nucleotides are TGTGCCAGCAGCGAATGGACAGGTTCCGGCGAGCAGTACTTC.

This chain connects TRBV28 to TRBJ2-5; TRBD1 agrees at 7 bases. Matching the DNA end better, TRBJ2-7 makes the J call doubtful. CDR3 length equals 15 residues. CDR1 MDHEN and CDR2 SYDVKM come from the germline V gene. CDR3 DNA: TGTGCCAGCAGTGGCAGACAGGGAAATTCCTACGAGCAGTACTTC. Translated: CASSGRQGNSYEQYF.

The J gene is TRBJ1-5, the V gene TRBV19; 7 nucleotides align to TRBD1. CDR1 is LNHDA and CDR2 is SQIVND in the germline V gene (reference sequence). The CDR3 has 14 amino acids. The J segment lost 7 bases and the V segment lost 4 bases, leaving 7 bases of the junction unmatched. The CDR3 is CASSTGQFSQPQHF. In DNA, the CDR3 is TGTGCCAGTAGTACGGGACAGTTCAGCCAGCCCCAGCATTTT.

The chain is built from TRBV4-1 and TRBJ2-4; a possible D gene is TRBD1 (6 bases). Trimming cost V 4 bases and J 0 bases, with 16 bases left between them. Germline V gene lookup returns CDR1 MGHRA and CDR2 YSYEKL. The CDR3 is 17 residues long. CDR3 DNA: TGCGCCAGCAGCCTGGGTATGGGGGCCTTAGCCAAAAACATTCAGTACTTC. Its protein is CASSLGMGALAKNIQYF.

The rearrangement joins TRBV28 to TRBJ2-7; the D gene is possibly TRBD2 (5 bases). The germline V gene encodes CDR1 MDHEN and CDR2 SYDVKM. This CDR3 region has 13 residues. V was clipped by 4 bases and J by 4 bases, with 11 bases between them. CDR3 sequence: CASSSGSMYEQYF. In DNA, the CDR3 is TGTGCCAGCAGTTCGGGGTCAATGTACGAGCAGTACTTC. Looking up the rest from reference TRBV28 and TRBJ2-7 gives the full variable domain: DVKVTQSSRYLVKRTGEKVFLECVQDMDHENMFWYRQDPGLGLRLIYFSYDVKMKEKGDIPEGYSVSREKKERFSLILESASTNQTSMYLCASSSGSMYEQYFGPGTRLTVT.

The chain links TRBV7-9 to TRBJ2-3; D is perhaps TRBD1 (5 bases). Germline V lookup: CDR1 SEHNR, CDR2 FQNEAQ (reference sequence). There are 14 residues in the CDR3. V was clipped by 5 bases and J by 5 bases, with 14 bases between them. The CDR3 sequence: CASSPVGARDTQYF. In nucleotides, the CDR3 is TGTGCCAGCAGCCCCGTTGGGGCGAGAGATACGCAGTATTTT. The full variable domain, in which reference TRBV7-9 and TRBJ2-3 provide the parts outside the CDR3, is DTGVSQNPRHKITKRGQNVTFRCDPISEHNRLYWYRQTLGQGPEFLTYFQNEAQLEKSRLLSDRFSAERPKGSFSTLEIQRTEQGDSAMYLCASSPVGARDTQYFGPGTRLTVL.

The gene calls are TRBV4-2 and TRBJ2-2; 11 positions match TRBD2. Germline V lookup: CDR1 LGHNA, CDR2 YNFKEQ. After removal of 3 bases from V and 2 bases from J, the junction contained 11 bases not matched to a gene. The CDR3 is 19 amino acids. DNA of the CDR3: TGTGCCAGCAGCCAGGGTCCCGTAGCGGGGGGGGCCAACACCGGGGAGCTGTTTTTT. Translating gives CASSQGPVAGGANTGELFF.

The chain joins TRBV6-5 to TRBJ2-2; TRBD1 matches 10 bases. CDR3 length equals 16 residues. The V gene end was trimmed by 2 bases and the J gene end by 6 bases; junction bases not matched to a gene: 6. Germline lookup yields CDR1 MNHEY and CDR2 SVGAGI. CDR3: CASSYRGTGVSGELFF. For the CDR3, the DNA is TGTGCCAGCAGTTACAGAGGGACAGGGGTTTCCGGGGAGCTGTTTTTT.

The table lists this clone with many counts. The chain carries TRBV4-2 and TRBJ2-5, with 12 bases that match TRBD2. This CDR3 region has 17 residues. The germline gives CDR1 LGHNA, CDR2 YNFKEQ. V shed 0 bases, J shed 5 bases, and the junction held 7 bases outside the gene matches. The CDR3 DNA reads as TGTGCCAGCAGCCAAGATGGACTAGCGGGGTCGGTGGAGACCCAGTACTTC. Encoded protein: CASSQDGLAGSVETQYF.

The rearrangement joins TRBV15 to TRBJ1-1; D gene ambiguous. Looked up from germline, CDR1 is LNHNV and CDR2 is YYDKDF (reference sequence). Trimming removed 4 bases at V and 3 bases at J, with 12 bases between. CDR3 length: 14 residues. The CDR3 is CATSTGDPDTEAFF. In nucleotides, the CDR3 is TGTGCCACCAGCACAGGTGATCCGGACACTGAAGCTTTCTTT.

This sequence joins TRBV10-3 and TRBJ2-1; 11 bases match TRBD1. The CDR3 consists of 14 residues. Germline-derived CDR1 and CDR2 are ENHRY and SYGVKD. V lost 4 bases and J lost 7; bases outside the gene matches: 3. The CDR3 loop is CAISGTGGGNEQFF. The DNA of the CDR3 is TGTGCCATCAGTGGGACAGGGGGCGGGAATGAGCAGTTCTTC.